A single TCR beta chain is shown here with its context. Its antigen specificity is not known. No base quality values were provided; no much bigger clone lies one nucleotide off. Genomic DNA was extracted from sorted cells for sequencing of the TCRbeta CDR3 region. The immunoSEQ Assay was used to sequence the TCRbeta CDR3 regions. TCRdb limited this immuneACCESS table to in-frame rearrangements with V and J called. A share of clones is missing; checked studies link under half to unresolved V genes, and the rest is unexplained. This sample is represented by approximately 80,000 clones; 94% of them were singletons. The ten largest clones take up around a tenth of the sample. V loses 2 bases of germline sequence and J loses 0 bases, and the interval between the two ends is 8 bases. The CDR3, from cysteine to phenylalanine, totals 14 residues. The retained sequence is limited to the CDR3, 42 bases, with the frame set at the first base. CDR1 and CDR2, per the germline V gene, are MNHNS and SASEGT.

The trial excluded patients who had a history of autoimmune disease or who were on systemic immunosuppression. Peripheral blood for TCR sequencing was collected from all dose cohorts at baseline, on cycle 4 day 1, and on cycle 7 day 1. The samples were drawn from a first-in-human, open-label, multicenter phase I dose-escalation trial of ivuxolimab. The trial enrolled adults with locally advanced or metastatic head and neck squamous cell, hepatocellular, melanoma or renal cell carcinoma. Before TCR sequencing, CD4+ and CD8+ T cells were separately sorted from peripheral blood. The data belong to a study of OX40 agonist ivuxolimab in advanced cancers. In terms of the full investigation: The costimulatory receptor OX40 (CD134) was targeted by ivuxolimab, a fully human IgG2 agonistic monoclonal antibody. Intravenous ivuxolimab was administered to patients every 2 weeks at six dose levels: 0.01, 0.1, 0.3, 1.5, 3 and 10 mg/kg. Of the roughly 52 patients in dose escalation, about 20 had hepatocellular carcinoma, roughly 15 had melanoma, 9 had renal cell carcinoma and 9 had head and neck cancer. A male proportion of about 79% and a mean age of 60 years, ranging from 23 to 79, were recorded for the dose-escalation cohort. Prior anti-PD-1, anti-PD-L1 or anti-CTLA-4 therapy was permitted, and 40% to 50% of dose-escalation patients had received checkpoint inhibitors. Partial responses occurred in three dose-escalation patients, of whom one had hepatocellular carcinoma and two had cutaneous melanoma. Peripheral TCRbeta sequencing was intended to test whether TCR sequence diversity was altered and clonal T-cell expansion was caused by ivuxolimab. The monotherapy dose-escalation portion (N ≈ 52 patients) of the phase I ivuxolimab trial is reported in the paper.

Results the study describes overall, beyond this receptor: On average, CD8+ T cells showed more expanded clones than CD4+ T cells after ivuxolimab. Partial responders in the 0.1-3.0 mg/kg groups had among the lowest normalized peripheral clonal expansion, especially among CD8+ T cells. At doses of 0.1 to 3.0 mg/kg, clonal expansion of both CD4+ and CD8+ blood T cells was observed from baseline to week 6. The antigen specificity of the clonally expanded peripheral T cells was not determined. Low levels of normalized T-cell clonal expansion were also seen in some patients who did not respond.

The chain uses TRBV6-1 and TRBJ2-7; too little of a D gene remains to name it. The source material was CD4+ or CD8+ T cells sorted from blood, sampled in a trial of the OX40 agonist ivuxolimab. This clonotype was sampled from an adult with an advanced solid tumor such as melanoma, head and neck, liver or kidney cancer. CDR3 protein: CASSEKAGSYEQYF. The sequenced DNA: TGTGCCAGCAGTGAAAAGGCCGGCTCCTACGAGCAGTACTTC.